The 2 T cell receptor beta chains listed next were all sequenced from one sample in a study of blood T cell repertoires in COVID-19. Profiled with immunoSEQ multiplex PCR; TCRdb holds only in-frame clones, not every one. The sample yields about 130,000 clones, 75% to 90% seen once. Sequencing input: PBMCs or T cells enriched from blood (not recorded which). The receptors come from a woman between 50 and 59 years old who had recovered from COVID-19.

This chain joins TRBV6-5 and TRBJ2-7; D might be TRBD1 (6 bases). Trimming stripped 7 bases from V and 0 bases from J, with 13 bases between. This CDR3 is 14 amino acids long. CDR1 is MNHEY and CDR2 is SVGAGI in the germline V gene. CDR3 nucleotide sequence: TGTGCCAGCATGGGACAAGCCTACTCCTACGAGCAGTACTTC. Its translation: CASMGQAYSYEQYF.

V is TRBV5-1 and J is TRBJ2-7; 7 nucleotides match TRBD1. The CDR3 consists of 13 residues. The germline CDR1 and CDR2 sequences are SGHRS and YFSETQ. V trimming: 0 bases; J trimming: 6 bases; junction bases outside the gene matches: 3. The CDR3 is CASSLEQGLEQYF. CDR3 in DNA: TGCGCCAGCAGCTTGGAACAGGGGCTCGAGCAGTACTTC.